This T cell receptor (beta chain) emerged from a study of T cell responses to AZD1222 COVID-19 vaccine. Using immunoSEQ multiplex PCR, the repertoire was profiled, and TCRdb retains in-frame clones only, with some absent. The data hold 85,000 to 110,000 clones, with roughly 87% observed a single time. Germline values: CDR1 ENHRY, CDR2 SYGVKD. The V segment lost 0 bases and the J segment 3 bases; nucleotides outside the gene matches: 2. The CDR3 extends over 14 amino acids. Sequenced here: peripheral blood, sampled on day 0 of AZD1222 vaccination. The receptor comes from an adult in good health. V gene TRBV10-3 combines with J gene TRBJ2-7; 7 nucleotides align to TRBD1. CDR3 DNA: TGTGCCATCAGTGAGTCCACAGGGGACTACGAGCAGTACTTC. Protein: CAISESTGDYEQYF.